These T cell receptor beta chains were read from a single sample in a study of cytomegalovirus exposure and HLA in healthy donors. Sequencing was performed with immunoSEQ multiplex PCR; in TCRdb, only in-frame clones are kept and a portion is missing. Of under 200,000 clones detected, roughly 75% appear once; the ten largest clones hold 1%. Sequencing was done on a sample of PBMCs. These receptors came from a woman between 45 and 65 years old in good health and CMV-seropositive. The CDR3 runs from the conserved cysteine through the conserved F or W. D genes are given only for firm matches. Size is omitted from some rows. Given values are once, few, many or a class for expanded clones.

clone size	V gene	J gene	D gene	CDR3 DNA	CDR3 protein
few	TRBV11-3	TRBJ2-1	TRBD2	TGTGCCAGCAGCCGACTAGCGGGGGGATACAATGAGCAGTTCTTC	CASSRLAGGYNEQFF
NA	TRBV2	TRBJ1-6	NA	TGTGCCAGCAGTGGGGGCTCACAAAATTCACCCCTCCACTTT	CASSGGSQNSPLHF
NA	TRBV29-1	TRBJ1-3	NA	TGCAGCGTTGAAGCAGGACAGCCCAGAAACACCATATATTTT	CSVEAGQPRNTIYF
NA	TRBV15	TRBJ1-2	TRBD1	TGTGCCACCAGCGCACAGGGGGCCGGCTATGGCTACACCTTC	CATSAQGAGYGYTF
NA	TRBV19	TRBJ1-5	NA	TGTGCTGCGGAGAGCAATCAGCCCCAGCATTTT	CAAESNQPQHF
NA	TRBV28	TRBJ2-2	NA	TGTGCCAGCGGGGAGCCGAACACCGGGGAGCTGTTTTTT	CASGEPNTGELFF
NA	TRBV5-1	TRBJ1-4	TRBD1	TGCGCCAGCAGCTTCGGACAGGGCTTGGAAAAACTGTTTTTT	CASSFGQGLEKLFF
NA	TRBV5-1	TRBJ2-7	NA	TGCGCCAGCAGGCGGTGGCCGGAGGGTAACTACGAGCAGTACTTC	CASRRWPEGNYEQYF
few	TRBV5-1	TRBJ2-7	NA	TGCGCCAGCAGCTTGGAGACAGACAACCTCTACGAGCAGTACTTC	CASSLETDNLYEQYF
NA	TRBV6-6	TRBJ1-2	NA	TGTGCCAGCAGGGGGGCGGAATTCTATGGCTACACCTTC	CASRGAEFYGYTF
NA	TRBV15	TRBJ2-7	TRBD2	TGTGCCACCAGCAGAGATCGTGGGACTACCCTGGAGCAGTACTTC	CATSRDRGTTLEQYF
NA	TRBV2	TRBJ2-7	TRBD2	TGTGCCAGCAGTAAAAGCGGGAGCTCCTACGAGCAGTACTTC	CASSKSGSSYEQYF
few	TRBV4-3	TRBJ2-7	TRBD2	TGCGCCAGCAGCCAAGTTAGCGGGGGGGCCCAGTACTTC	CASSQVSGGAQYF
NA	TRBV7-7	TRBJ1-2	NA	TGTGCTAGCAGCTCCATCGGGGTTGATGGCTACACCTTC	CASSSIGVDGYTF
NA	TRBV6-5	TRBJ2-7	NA	TGTGCCAGCAGTTACTCGAGGGATCCCTACGAGCAGTACTTC	CASSYSRDPYEQYF
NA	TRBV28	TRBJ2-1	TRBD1	TGTGCCAGCAGTTTAAGGGACAGGGGGGAGCAGTTCTTC	CASSLRDRGEQFF
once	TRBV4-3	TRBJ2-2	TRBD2	TGCGCCAGCAGCCAAGAGGTCGCCCTAGCGGGGCCGAACACCGGGGAGCTGTTTTTT	CASSQEVALAGPNTGELFF
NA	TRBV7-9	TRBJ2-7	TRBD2	TGTTCCAGCAGCTTAGCGGGGGGGTCCTCCTACGAGCAGTACTTC	CSSSLAGGSSYEQYF
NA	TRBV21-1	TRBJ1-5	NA	TGTGCCAGCAGCAAAGAGGGCACCCAGCCCCGGCGGGGCAATCAGCCCCAGCATTTT	CASSKEGTQPRRGNQPQHF
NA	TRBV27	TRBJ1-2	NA	TGTGCCAGCAGTTATTCAGGGGACTATGGCTACACCTTC	CASSYSGDYGYTF
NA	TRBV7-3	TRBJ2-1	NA	TGTGCCAGCAGCCGGACGCTGACTAGTCCCGAGCAGTTCTTC	CASSRTLTSPEQFF
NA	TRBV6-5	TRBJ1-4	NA	TGTGCCAGCAGTTACCGAGATACTAATGAAAAACTGTTTTTT	CASSYRDTNEKLFF
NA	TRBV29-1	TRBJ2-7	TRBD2	TGCAGCGTTGAACGGACTAGCCGCGAGCAGTACTTC	CSVERTSREQYF
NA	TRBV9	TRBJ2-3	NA	TGTGCCAGCAGCGGAGGACTAACCTACACAGATACGCAGTATTTT	CASSGGLTYTDTQYF
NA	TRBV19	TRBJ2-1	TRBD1	TGTGCCAGTAGTTCTATCCAGGGGGCGGTTGAGCAGTTCTTC	CASSSIQGAVEQFF
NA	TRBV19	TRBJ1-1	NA	TGTGCCAGTAGTATTGGCGAGGGTTGGACTGAAGCTTTCTTT	CASSIGEGWTEAFF
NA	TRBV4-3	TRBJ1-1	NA	TGCGCCAGCAGCCAAGACAGGGGACACACTGAAGCTTTCTTT	CASSQDRGHTEAFF
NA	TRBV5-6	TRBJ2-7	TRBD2	TGTGCCAGCAGCTGGAACAGCGGGAGCTCCTACGAGCAGTACTTC	CASSWNSGSSYEQYF
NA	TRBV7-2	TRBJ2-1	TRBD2	TGTGCCAGCAGCTTTGGGACTAGCGGGCTGTTCTACAATGAGCAGTTCTTC	CASSFGTSGLFYNEQFF